Listed here is a single T cell receptor beta chain. Antigen: not known. The PCR had 60 Vbeta and 13 Jbeta primers. Produced via immunoSEQ multiplex PCR; TCRdb's table is partial and in-frame only. The repertoire holds 210,000 or so clones, with around 83% as singletons. V trimming: 6 bases; J trimming: 4 bases; junction bases outside the gene matches: 10. This CDR3 region has 15 residues. Germline assignment: CDR1 WSHSY and CDR2 SAAADI. This sample is drawn from a study of cytomegalovirus exposure and HLA in healthy donors. Study-level points and caveats: Further analysis, carried out later, found HLA-associated TCR beta chains more clonally expanded than equally common other chains. Highly shared variants forming one cluster were likely a sequencing artifact. TCR beta V- and J-gene trimming was later associated with a missense DCLRE1C variant.

The sequencing sample was made of PBMCs. The chain recombines TRBV10-2 with TRBJ2-7, with 9 bases matching TRBD1. The source of this sequence is a girl aged 2 to 10 in good health and CMV-seronegative. DNA for the CDR3: TGCGCCAGCAGGACTACAGGGGGCTCTTTTTACGAGCAGTACTTC. Translation: CASRTTGGSFYEQYF.